This T cell receptor beta chain was identified during a study of PD-L1 blockade in urothelial cancer. The overall study: Treatment start was followed by blood analysis at 3 weeks (second dose) and again at 6 weeks. Whole-study results and caveats: Durable benefit accompanied greater 3-week expansion of tumor-associated blood clones.

Stated time point: pretreatment peripheral blood. The CDR3 covers 19 residues. Germline values: CDR1 SGHRS, CDR2 YFSETQ. Trimming removed 1 base at V and 1 base at J, with 18 bases between. Remarks on this clone: Its antigen is undetermined.

Profiling relied on immunoSEQ multiplex PCR, and the TCRdb table lists in-frame clones only, not all of them. The sample has under 95,000 clones, roughly 84% seen once. This receptor was taken from a man aged 55 to 70 with urothelial cancer. The rearrangement uses TRBV5-1 and TRBJ1-6, with D maybe TRBD1 (6 bases). This sample comprised PBMCs, obtained around atezolizumab (anti-PD-L1) treatment. CDR3 protein: CASSLQLRGGFSYNSPLHF. The DNA of the CDR3 is TGCGCCAGCAGCTTGCAATTGCGAGGGGGATTTTCCTATAATTCACCCCTCCACTTT.